These T cell receptor beta chains were read from a single sample in a study of cytomegalovirus exposure and HLA in healthy donors. TCRdb's table, derived via immunoSEQ multiplex PCR, lists solely in-frame clones and lacks some. The sample carries approximately 170,000 clones, around 81% recorded once. The specimen was PBMCs. The receptors here all came from a woman in her forties in good health and CMV-seronegative. CDR3s include the opening cysteine and the closing phenylalanine or tryptophan. A D gene is named only where the DNA matches it firmly. Clone size is stated in some rows and not others, as once, few, many or a class when expanded.

NA	TRBV7-8	NA	TRBJ1-2	TGTGCCAGCAGCCTTACAGGGTTGACGAACTATGGCTACACCTTC	CASSLTGLTNYGYTF
NA	TRBV2	TRBD2	TRBJ2-1	TGTGCCAGCAGCCTGGGACTAGCCGACAATGAGCAGTTCTTC	CASSLGLADNEQFF
NA	TRBV11-2	NA	TRBJ1-4	TGTGCCAGCAGCTATTCAGGGGCAGGGGAAAAACTGTTTTTT	CASSYSGAGEKLFF
NA	TRBV30	NA	TRBJ1-1	TGTGCCTGGAAGGAGCACTTATTCCCCTCTATGAACACTGAAGCTTTCTTT	CAWKEHLFPSMNTEAFF
few	TRBV27	TRBD1	TRBJ1-5	TGTGCCAGCAGTTTATCGGCAGGGACAGGGCAGCCCCAGCATTTT	CASSLSAGTGQPQHF
NA	TRBV2	TRBD2	TRBJ2-7	TGTGCCAGCAGTGAAGCGGGCGGGGGGAACGAGCAGTACTTC	CASSEAGGGNEQYF
few	TRBV10-3	NA	TRBJ2-7	TGTGCCATCAGTGAGTCCAAGGCAGGGCAGGGGCAGTACTTC	CAISESKAGQGQYF
few	TRBV5-3	TRBD1	TRBJ1-3	TGTGCCAGAAGTCTTCTCGCGACAGGGTCAACTGGAAACACCATATATTTT	CARSLLATGSTGNTIYF
NA	TRBV28	TRBD1	TRBJ1-4	TGTGCCAGCAGTTTAGTACAGGGGGCTCCTTCTAATGAAAAACTGTTTTTT	CASSLVQGAPSNEKLFF
NA	TRBV14	NA	TRBJ2-3	TGTGCCAGCAGCCAAGATGGGCTGCCAGATACGCAGTATTTT	CASSQDGLPDTQYF
NA	TRBV30	TRBD2	TRBJ2-3	TGTGCCTGGATCCCCCTCACTAGCGGGGCCACAGATACGCAGTATTTT	CAWIPLTSGATDTQYF
NA	TRBV29-1	TRBD1	TRBJ1-4	TGCAGCGTGAAGGGGACAGGGGAGGGAAAACTGTTTTTT	CSVKGTGEGKLFF
NA	TRBV19	TRBD1	TRBJ2-7	TGTGCCAGTAGTATGGACAGGGGACCCTACGAGCAGTACTTC	CASSMDRGPYEQYF
NA	TRBV5-4	NA	TRBJ2-7	TGTGCCAGCAGCCCGTCGACAGGGAGGTCTCTCGAGCAGTACTTC	CASSPSTGRSLEQYF
NA	TRBV28	TRBD1	TRBJ1-1	TGTGCCAGCAGTGTTCGGATCCTTACAGGGGTAGGGAACACTGAAGCTTTCTTT	CASSVRILTGVGNTEAFF
NA	TRBV5-4	TRBD2	TRBJ2-1	TGTGCCAGCAGCCGGACGGGAGGGCCATTAGGGAATGAGCAGTTCTTC	CASSRTGGPLGNEQFF
NA	TRBV27	NA	TRBJ1-5	TGTGCCAGCAGTTTATCGTGGCCTTATAGCAATCAGCCCCAGCATTTT	CASSLSWPYSNQPQHF
NA	TRBV6-1	TRBD1	TRBJ1-1	TGTGCCAGCAGTGAAGTCGGGACAGGGGCTAGAGCTTTCTTT	CASSEVGTGARAFF
few	TRBV10-1	NA	TRBJ1-2	TGCGCCAGCAGTACCATCTACAGGGCTGGAGGCTACACCTTC	CASSTIYRAGGYTF
NA	TRBV9	NA	TRBJ2-2	TGTGCCAGCAGCATCGGGAGACAGATAAACACCGGGGAGCTGTTTTTT	CASSIGRQINTGELFF
NA	TRBV28	TRBD1	TRBJ1-2	TGTGCCAGCAGTTTAGTAAGGGGGCGGCTTGGCTACACCTTC	CASSLVRGRLGYTF
NA	TRBV5-4	NA	TRBJ1-1	TGTGCCAGCAGCCTCGACAGCACTGAAGCTTTCTTT	CASSLDSTEAFF
NA	TRBV11-1	TRBD2	TRBJ2-7	TGTGCCAGCAGCTTTTTCTCACTAGCGGGAGATCCCTACGAGCAGTACTTC	CASSFFSLAGDPYEQYF
NA	TRBV28	NA	TRBJ1-4	TGTGCCAGCACCCCGCTCCGAACAGGGAAGGGTGAAAAACTGTTTTTT	CASTPLRTGKGEKLFF
NA	TRBV11-3	NA	TRBJ2-5	TGTGCCAGCAGCTTAGCCCGGGGGTCGGGGCAAGAGACCCAGTACTTC	CASSLARGSGQETQYF
once	TRBV10-3	TRBD1	TRBJ2-7	TGTGCCATCAGTGACGGACAGGGTTCCTACGAGCAGTACTTC	CAISDGQGSYEQYF
NA	TRBV6-1	TRBD1	TRBJ1-2	TGTGCCAGCAGTGAGGAACAGGGGGTGAGCTATGGCTACACCTTC	CASSEEQGVSYGYTF
NA	TRBV11-2	NA	TRBJ2-5	TGTGCCAGCAGCGGGGGGGAGACCCAGTACTTC	CASSGGETQYF
NA	TRBV7-9	NA	TRBJ1-1	TGTGCCAGCACCCCCTTGACAGCTACTGAAGCTTTCTTT	CASTPLTATEAFF
NA	TRBV19	TRBD2	TRBJ2-5	TGTGCCAGTAGTCTACGGACTAGCGGGAATCGGGAGACCCAGTACTTC	CASSLRTSGNRETQYF
NA	TRBV18	TRBD1	TRBJ1-1	TGTGCCAGCTCACCGGGACAGTTGAACACTGAAGCTTTCTTT	CASSPGQLNTEAFF
few	TRBV18	NA	TRBJ2-5	TGTGCCAGCTCACCGCAGTCCGGGGAGACCCAGTACTTC	CASSPQSGETQYF
NA	TRBV6-4	TRBD2	TRBJ2-5	TGTGCCAGCAGTGACGGGGGGGAAATCAGTCGGGAGACCCAGTACTTC	CASSDGGEISRETQYF
few	TRBV19	NA	TRBJ2-5	TGTGCCAGTAGTATACTGGGGCGAGAAGAGACCCAGTACTTC	CASSILGREETQYF
NA	TRBV5-6	NA	TRBJ2-3	TGTGCCAGCAGCGTCCTTCCGGGAGAGGTAGATACGCAGTATTTT	CASSVLPGEVDTQYF
NA	TRBV30	NA	TRBJ1-5	TGTGCCTGGAGTAACGCCGGGGGTCAGCCCCAGCATTTT	CAWSNAGGQPQHF
NA	TRBV19	NA	TRBJ1-1	TGTGCCAGTAGTATAGGGGCGACAGGGAACACTGAAGCTTTCTTT	CASSIGATGNTEAFF
NA	TRBV19	NA	TRBJ2-3	TGTGCCAGTAGTATTTCCGGAGATGCGCAGTATTTT	CASSISGDAQYF
NA	TRBV11-3	NA	TRBJ2-1	TGTGCCAGCAGCTCCCCGGGACTCCTATACAATGAGCAGTTCTTC	CASSSPGLLYNEQFF
once	TRBV2	NA	TRBJ1-2	TGTGCCAGCAGTGAAGAATCGGAGGGTTATGGCTACACCTTC	CASSEESEGYGYTF
once	TRBV7-3	TRBD2	TRBJ2-2	TGTGCCAGCAGCCTTAGCGGGACCGGGGAGCTGTTTTTT	CASSLSGTGELFF
NA	TRBV28	NA	TRBJ1-1	TGTGCCAGCGGGACCGCGGGAGGTTTAGGGGCTTTCTTT	CASGTAGGLGAFF